The TCR beta chain described here comes from a study of TIL therapy for anti-PD-1-resistant metastatic lung cancer. Time point: pre-treatment sample, taken before nivolumab and TIL therapy. This was the immunoSEQ v3 assay. TCRdb's copy holds only in-frame clones and misses some; the assay was immunoSEQ multiplex PCR. The table shows about 53,000 clones, with 73% occurring only once. The receptor was derived from a person between 25 and 80 years old with non-small cell lung cancer. This sample comprised blood, obtained at baseline.

The CDR3 spells CASSTRTGGWETQYF. The DNA for the CDR3 is TGTGCCAGCAGCACCCGGACAGGGGGCTGGGAGACCCAGTACTTC. The J gene is TRBJ2-5, the V gene TRBV7-2, with 11 bases aligning to TRBD1. The CDR3 consists of 15 residues. The V gene's germline CDR1 is SGHTA and CDR2 FQGNSA. V lost 5 bases, J lost 5 bases, and 7 bases stayed unmatched.